The source of this T cell receptor beta chain is a study of human T cells and chemical hapten exposure. TCRdb independently ran MiXCR on the RACE reads; one entry per CDR3 protein. This table holds 75,000 to 90,000 distinct CDR3 sequences, 10% to 14% found once. This clonotype was observed at least ten times. The CDR3 runs to 14 residues. Germline CDR1 is MNHNS and CDR2 is SASEGT. V was trimmed by 2 bases and J by 2 bases, leaving 8 bases between them. Time point: patch test 3, about 24 weeks after DPC sensitization. Treatment defined: therapeutic diphenylcyclopropenone sensitization with weekly scalp DPC.

This clonotype originated in a woman in her forties or fifties with alopecia areata. Some clones in this sample may be carry-over from other donors' samples. The V and J genes are TRBV6-1 and TRBJ2-3; D may be TRBD2 (5 bases). Sequencing used whole blood, obtained in connection with sensitization to the hapten diphenylcyclopropenone (DPC). CDR3 sequence: CASSEPRATDTQYF. For the CDR3, the DNA is TGTGCCAGCAGTGAACCGCGGGCCACAGATACGCAGTATTTT.